This entry features one T cell receptor (beta chain) sequence. The antigen remains unidentified. Clones were read by immunoSEQ multiplex PCR, and TCRdb kept only the in-frame ones, dropping some. This table has more than 95,000 clones, roughly four fifths appearing once. V lost 4 bases and J 8 bases, leaving 17 bases between the germline ends. Germline-derived CDR1 and CDR2 are MDHEN and SYDVKM. This CDR3 has 14 residues. This sample is part of a study of radiation and T cells in renal cell carcinoma. The study's findings and limits: From baseline, blood top tumor clonotypes peaked at 2 weeks post-radiation.

Time point indicated: blood 2 weeks post-SBRT. Treatment indicated: 15 Gy SBRT to primary tumor, nephrectomy 4 weeks later. The gene calls are TRBV28 and TRBJ1-2; no reliable D call. Sequences were derived from blood, sampled from a patient whose treatment included radiotherapy and nephrectomy. The clonotype originates from a middle-aged man with renal cell carcinoma. For the CDR3, the DNA is TGTGCCAGCAGTTCCACCTTTCCGATGTGGGGCTACACCTTC. The encoded protein is CASSSTFPMWGYTF.